Presented here are 24 T cell receptor beta chains from one specimen sequenced in a study of T-cell reconstitution after alpha-beta-depleted transplantation in children. Preparing the TCRbeta library involved the use of unique molecular identifiers. One entry per CDR3 protein results from TCRdb running MiXCR on the PCR reads. The sample records around 600,000 distinct CDR3 sequences, 16% being singletons. This specimen consisted of PBMCs from the stem cell graft donor, obtained from the stem cell graft. These receptors came from a human donor who donated a stem cell graft to a child with acute myeloid leukemia.

The sample holds many counts of this clonotype. J is TRBJ1-6 and V is TRBV20-1; D perhaps matches TRBD1 (6 bases). The ends were cut back, 3 bases at V and 0 bases at J, with 9 bases in the middle. CDR1 DFQATT and CDR2 SNEGSKA come from the germline V gene (reference sequence). This CDR3 has 15 residues. CDR3 protein: CSARDSGSYNSPLHF. CDR3 sequence (DNA): TGCAGTGCTAGGGACAGCGGCTCCTATAATTCACCCCTCCACTTT.

This clonotype was counted a few times. This sequence joins TRBV20-1 and TRBJ1-5; D remains unclear. This CDR3 has 13 residues. V was shortened by 5 bases and J by 6 bases, with 14 bases between the two germline ends. The V gene's germline CDR1 is DFQATT and CDR2 SNEGSKA (reference sequence). The CDR3: CSAAQTAGQPQHF. The CDR3 DNA sequence: TGCAGTGCTGCCCAGACCGCAGGTCAGCCCCAGCATTTT.

This clonotype was detected many times. The chain combines TRBV20-1 with TRBJ1-1; D call uncertain. The CDR3 is 15 residues long. Germline CDR1 is DFQATT and CDR2 is SNEGSKA (reference sequence). The V and J ends lost 0 bases and 6 bases respectively, with 17 bases between them. CDR3 sequence reads: CSARDIRGQPPEAFF. DNA of the CDR3: TGCAGTGCTAGAGATATAAGAGGGCAGCCGCCTGAAGCTTTCTTT.

This clonotype was observed at least ten times. This sequence joins TRBV20-1 and TRBJ1-1; 7 nucleotides match TRBD1. There are 14 residues in the CDR3. Germline V lookup: CDR1 DFQATT, CDR2 SNEGSKA (reference sequence). V lost 5 bases to trimming and J lost 0 bases; unmatched junction nucleotides: 6. The CDR3 loop reads CSAATGNLNTEAFF. The CDR3 nucleotides are TGCAGTGCTGCGACAGGGAACTTGAACACTGAAGCTTTCTTT.

The chain's CDR3 is CASSFNGRNWGTEAFF. The DNA of the CDR3 is TGTGCCAGCAGCTTTAATGGTCGGAACTGGGGGACTGAAGCTTTCTTT. The chain carries TRBV13 and TRBJ1-1, with D possibly being TRBD1 (5 bases). In germline, CDR1 is PRHDT, CDR2 FYEKMQ (reference sequence). Trimming removed 3 bases from V and 5 bases from J, with 19 bases in between. The CDR3 is 16 amino acids.

This clonotype showed up many times. The J gene is TRBJ1-1, the V gene TRBV9, with D uncertain. Germline-derived CDR1 and CDR2 are SGDLS and YYNGEE. The CDR3 is 15 residues long. V was shortened by 6 bases and J by 2 bases, with 17 bases between the two germline ends. As DNA, the CDR3 is TGTGCCAGCACGCAGCGTCCCCAGGAAAACACTGAAGCTTTCTTT. It specifies CASTQRPQENTEAFF.

This clonotype was found many times. The rearrangement links TRBV20-1 to TRBJ2-7, with no clear D. Germline-derived CDR1 and CDR2 are DFQATT and SNEGSKA (reference sequence). Trimming took off 0 bases at V and 2 bases at J, with 11 bases between the two ends. The CDR3 sequence is 14 residues long. The CDR3 is CSARDPAVPYEQYF. CDR3 sequence (DNA): TGCAGTGCTAGAGATCCGGCAGTACCCTACGAGCAGTACTTC.

This clonotype showed up many times. J is TRBJ1-2 and V is TRBV7-2; TRBD1 agrees at 8 bases. Germline assignment: CDR1 SGHTA and CDR2 FQGNSA. With 2 bases clipped from V and 2 bases from J, the junction kept 4 bases outside the gene matches. This CDR3 is built from 15 residues. In DNA form, the CDR3 reads TGTGCCAGCAGCTTACAGGGGGCGATGAACTATGGCTACACCTTC. Amino acid sequence: CASSLQGAMNYGYTF. The complete variable domain, with remaining parts taken from reference TRBV7-2 and TRBJ1-2, reads GAGVSQSPSNKVTEKGKDVELRCDPISGHTALYWYRQSLGQGLEFLIYFQGNSAPDKSGLPSDRFSAERTGGSVSTLTIQRTQQEDSAVYLCASSLQGAMNYGYTFGSGTRLTVV.

This clonotype was recorded many times. V usage is TRBV12-3 or TRBV12-4 and J usage is TRBJ2-7; 8 nucleotides agree with TRBD2. Unmatched junction bases numbered 8, after V lost 7 bases and J lost 0 bases. CDR3 length: 15 residues. The CDR3 DNA follows: TGTGCCAGCACTTTTAGCGGGGAGAGCTCCTACGAGCAGTACTTC. Translation: CASTFSGESSYEQYF.

This clonotype appeared a few times. The chain couples TRBV5-1 to TRBJ2-1; 7 nucleotides line up with TRBD2. The CDR3 covers 16 residues. The germline CDR1 and CDR2 sequences are SGHRS and YFSETQ. Losses at the gene ends were 3 bases for V and 7 bases for J; bases not matched to a gene: 13. The CDR3 DNA sequence: TGCGCCAGCAGCTCTTCAGCGGGGCGGAATCTAAATGAGCAGTTCTTC. It specifies CASSSSAGRNLNEQFF.

The V gene is TRBV11-2, the J gene TRBJ2-2, with unresolved D. The CDR3 is 16 residues long. The V end was cut by 1 base, the J end by 0 bases, with 9 bases between. The germline CDR1 and CDR2 sequences are SGHAT and FQNNGV. The chain's CDR3 is CASSLGNGPNTGELFF. DNA for the CDR3: TGTGCCAGCAGCTTAGGGAACGGACCGAACACCGGGGAGCTGTTTTTT.

The sample holds a few counts of this clonotype. The chain joins TRBV4-3 to TRBJ1-2; no clear D. Germline V gene data show CDR1 as LGHNA and CDR2 as YSLEER. The V end lost 1 base, the J end lost 6 bases, and 9 bases lay between the germline ends. The CDR3 has 13 residues. CDR3 amino acids: CASSQVPVDGYTF. CDR3 nucleotides: TGCGCCAGCAGCCAAGTGCCAGTGGATGGCTACACCTTC.

This clonotype was counted only a few times. The chain has TRBV4-2 and TRBJ2-1; 11 bases map to TRBD2. Germline V CDR1 and CDR2: LGHNA, YNFKEQ. This CDR3 has 15 residues. The junction had 5 bases not matched to a gene; V was cut back by 4 bases and J by 6 bases. The CDR3 coding sequence is TGTGCCAGCAGCCTCTCTAGCGGGGGGTTCAATGAGCAGTTCTTC. Its protein is CASSLSSGGFNEQFF.

The chain is built from TRBV5-6 and TRBJ2-1; 9 bases are a match to TRBD1. Germline V gene data show CDR1 as SGHDT and CDR2 as YYEEEE. Trimming cost V 0 bases and J 0 bases; bases outside gene matches: 1. CDR3 length: 16 residues. CDR3 loop: CASSLGTGDSYNEQFF. DNA of the CDR3: TGTGCCAGCAGCTTGGGGACAGGGGACTCCTACAATGAGCAGTTCTTC.

The chain links TRBV7-2 to TRBJ1-4; 7 bases are shared with TRBD1. The CDR3 extends over 14 amino acids. The ends lost 1 base at V and 8 bases at J; junction bases unmatched: 4. Germline V gene sequence: CDR1 SGHTA, CDR2 FQGNSA. CDR3: CASSLDRGQEKLFF. The CDR3 DNA reads TGTGCCAGCAGCTTAGACAGGGGACAAGAAAAACTGTTTTTT.

This clonotype was recorded many times. Written as DNA, the CDR3 is TGCGCCAGCAGCCAAGATCCCGGGACAGGGATGGCGGAAGCTTTCTTT. This translates into CASSQDPGTGMAEAFF. The rearrangement uses TRBV4-3 and TRBJ1-1, with TRBD1 identical over 9 bases. The CDR3 consists of 16 residues. After removal of 0 bases from V and 8 bases from J, the junction contained 10 bases not matched to a gene. From germline, CDR1 is LGHNA and CDR2 YSLEER.

This clonotype has more than one count but fewer than ten. The CDR3 region has the DNA TGTGCCAGCAGCTCGGGTACAAAGACCAAAAACATTCAGTACTTC. It encodes CASSSGTKTKNIQYF. This rearrangement joins TRBV7-9 to TRBJ2-4; unclear D gene. With 4 bases removed from V and 2 bases from J, the gap between germline ends came to 12 bases. The V gene's germline CDR1 is SEHNR and CDR2 FQNEAQ (reference sequence). This CDR3 has 15 amino acids.

The chain joins TRBV12-3 or TRBV12-4 to TRBJ2-5; a weak D match, TRBD2 (5 bases). The CDR3 runs to 16 residues. V shed 0 bases and J shed 2 bases, with 13 bases lying between them. The CDR3 is CASSLALYGDQETQYF. The CDR3 DNA is TGTGCCAGCAGTTTAGCGCTCTACGGGGATCAAGAGACCCAGTACTTC.

J is TRBJ2-2 and V is TRBV20-1; 11 nucleotides align to TRBD1. The V gene end was trimmed by 3 bases and the J gene end by 4 bases; junction bases not matched to a gene: 7. The CDR3 length is 16 residues. Per germline, CDR1 DFQATT and CDR2 SNEGSKA (reference sequence). CDR3 amino acids: CSARDRGTGGTGELFF. DNA for the CDR3: TGCAGTGCTAGGGACCGGGGGACAGGGGGCACCGGGGAGCTGTTTTTT.

This clonotype was seen at least ten times. This sequence joins TRBV29-1 and TRBJ1-1; D unresolved. From germline, CDR1 is SQVTM and CDR2 ANQGSEA. Between the trimmed V and J ends, which lost 7 bases and 6 bases, there was a span of 18 bases. The CDR3 consists of 13 residues. The CDR3 coding sequence is TGCAGCGCGCAAAGAGGGTCCGTGGCTGAAGCTTTCTTT. Translating gives CSAQRGSVAEAFF.

This clonotype was counted at least ten times. The chain combines TRBV29-1 with TRBJ2-5; possibly TRBD1 or TRBD2 for D (5 bases each). V was shortened by 7 bases and J by 5 bases, with 17 bases between the two germline ends. Germline V CDR1 and CDR2: SQVTM, ANQGSEA. The CDR3 has 13 residues. The CDR3 spells CSAPPLGDETQYF. CDR3 nucleotides: TGCAGCGCTCCCCCACTAGGGGATGAGACCCAGTACTTC.

This clonotype was recorded many times. The J gene is TRBJ2-1, the V gene TRBV5-6; 7 nucleotides agree with TRBD1. The V segment lost 5 bases and the J segment 14 bases; nucleotides outside the gene matches: 10. Germline V gene lookup returns CDR1 SGHDT and CDR2 YYEEEE. The CDR3 length is 12 residues. DNA of the CDR3: TGTGCCAGCAGTTCGGACAGGTCTTATAAGTTCTTC. The encoded protein is CASSSDRSYKFF.

Concerning this clonotype itself: A much bigger clone sits one base away, suggesting this may be a read error. This chain uses TRBV20-1 with TRBJ1-5; tentative D call: TRBD1 (6 bases). Germline V CDR1 and CDR2: DFQATT, SNEGSKA (reference sequence). The CDR3 covers 17 residues. CDR3 sequence reads: CSALNRDTGGSNRPQHF. For the CDR3, the DNA is TGCAGTGCCCTAAACCGGGACACCGGGGGTAGTAATCGGCCCCAGCATTTT.

In this sample, this clonotype turned up a few times. This CDR3 reads CASSTSGGYQETQYF. CDR3 nucleotides: TGTGCCAGCAGTACTAGCGGGGGGTACCAAGAGACCCAGTACTTC. The chain recombines TRBV12-3 or TRBV12-4 with TRBJ2-5; TRBD2 matches at 12 bases. CDR3 length: 15 residues. J gave up 0 bases and V 5 bases, and 1 base lay outside the gene matches.